The 21 T cell receptor beta chains in this list originate from one sample, sequenced in a study of blood T cell repertoires in COVID-19 (TCRdb year 2020). Libraries were built with the immunoSEQ multiplex PCR assay. In its TCRdb copy, this immuneACCESS table keeps in-frame sequences only and misses some clones. Where compared with another copy, unresolved V genes explain less than half of these, and the others have no known cause. The sample table records around 100,000 clones; approximately 85% of these occur just once. The ten largest clones take up approximately 1.5% of the sample. Sequenced: peripheral blood. These receptors were taken from a man in his forties with acute or convalescent COVID-19.

This clone has a single count. The chain is built from TRBV4-3 and TRBJ1-6; 9 bases agree with TRBD1. Looked up from germline, CDR1 is LGHNA and CDR2 is YSLEER. The ends lost 4 bases at V and 8 bases at J; junction bases unmatched: 6. The CDR3 spans 15 residues. The CDR3 DNA reads TGCGCCAGCAGCCGGACAGGGGAGGCGGATTCACCCCTCCACTTT. It codes for CASSRTGEADSPLHF.

The table lists this clone with a count of one. CDR3 in DNA: TGTGCCTACCTCTACCAGTACTTC. This codes for CAYLYQYF. V usage is TRBV30 and J usage is TRBJ2-7; no firm D call. CDR3 length equals 8 residues. The germline gives CDR1 GTSNPN, CDR2 SVGIG (reference sequence). Trimming left V 7 bases short and J 10 bases short, with 8 bases between.

The CDR3 sequence is CASSYQAYNEQFF. CDR3 in DNA: TGTGCCAGCAGTTACCAGGCCTACAATGAGCAGTTCTTC. The chain has TRBV6-2 or TRBV6-3 and TRBJ2-1; D is unresolved. From germline, CDR1 is MNHEY and CDR2 SVGEGT. This CDR3 is 13 amino acids long. Trimming took 2 bases from V and 2 from J, leaving 4 bases between them.

The chain recombines TRBV25-1 with TRBJ2-7; D is possibly TRBD2 (7 bases). The CDR3 is 15 residues long. V was clipped by 5 bases and J by 2 bases, with 16 bases between them. Germline V CDR1 and CDR2: MGHDK, SYGVNS. This CDR3 is CASSHPGGAPYEQYF. CDR3 in DNA: TGTGCCAGCAGTCACCCTGGGGGGGCGCCCTACGAGCAGTACTTC.

The chain recombines TRBV18 with TRBJ2-2; TRBD2 aligns across 9 bases. The CDR3 is made up of 16 amino acids. V was clipped by 0 bases and J by 7 bases; unmatched bases: 6. Per germline, CDR1 KGHSH and CDR2 LQKENI. The CDR3, as DNA: TGTGCCAGCTCACCACCCGGACTAGCGTCATTCGGGGAGCTGTTTTTT. It yields the protein CASSPPGLASFGELFF.

The count of this clone is one. V and J are TRBV3-1 (or the pseudogene TRBV3-2) and TRBJ1-2, with 7 bases fitting TRBD1. Per germline, CDR1 LGHDT and CDR2 YNNKEL (reference sequence). The CDR3 contains 15 residues. Trimming took 5 bases from V and 4 from J; bases not matched to a gene: 10. CDR3 coding DNA: TGTGCCAGCAGCTACCGGGACAGCTTCTTCTATGGCTACACCTTC. Amino acids: CASSYRDSFFYGYTF.

V gene TRBV6-1 combines with J gene TRBJ1-5; 7 bases line up with TRBD1. Germline V gene data show CDR1 as MNHNS and CDR2 as SASEGT. The CDR3 has 17 amino acids. J was trimmed by 2 bases and V by 4 bases; bases with no gene match: 11. The CDR3 here is CASSARGGQAGNQPQHF. DNA of the CDR3: TGTGCCAGCAGTGCAAGAGGGGGCCAGGCGGGCAATCAGCCCCAGCATTTT.

This clone has a handful of counts. The V call is TRBV5-1, the J call TRBJ1-1; 8 bases map to TRBD1. The CDR3 has 13 residues. The germline gives CDR1 SGHRS, CDR2 YFSETQ. The J segment lost 4 bases and the V segment lost 3 bases, leaving 2 bases of the junction unmatched. CDR3 residues: CASSWTGITEAFF. The CDR3 DNA sequence: TGCGCCAGCAGCTGGACAGGGATCACTGAAGCTTTCTTT.

This clone came up once. This rearrangement joins TRBV5-1 to TRBJ1-4, with D possibly being TRBD1 (5 bases). This CDR3 is built from 17 residues. CDR1 SGHRS and CDR2 YFSETQ come from the germline V gene. V shed 0 bases and J shed 8 bases, with 20 bases lying between them. The CDR3 loop reads CASSLDRPNTGREKLFF. The CDR3 DNA is TGCGCCAGCAGCTTGGATCGTCCAAATACAGGAAGAGAAAAACTGTTTTTT.

This clone was counted once. V gene TRBV6-6 combines with J gene TRBJ2-3; 7 bases line up with TRBD2. The germline V gene encodes CDR1 MNHNY and CDR2 SVGAGI (reference sequence). This CDR3 region has 15 residues. Trimming removed 3 bases from V and 0 bases from J; junction bases left unmatched: 3. The CDR3 region has the DNA TGTGCCAGCAGTTATTTTAGCGGGAGCACAGATACGCAGTATTTT. The encoded protein is CASSYFSGSTDTQYF.

CDR3 protein: CASSPPGLAGIEQYF. The CDR3 nucleotides read TGTGCCAGCAGTCCCCCCGGACTAGCGGGGATCGAGCAGTACTTC. The rearrangement joins TRBV6-5 to TRBJ2-7; 12 positions match TRBD2. The CDR3 has 15 residues. The germline V gene encodes CDR1 MNHEY and CDR2 SVGAGI. Losses at the gene ends were 5 bases for V and 6 bases for J; bases not matched to a gene: 8.

The chain recombines TRBV11-1 with TRBJ1-6, with D possibly matching TRBD1 (6 bases). The V gene's germline CDR1 is SGHAT and CDR2 FQDESV (reference sequence). The CDR3 covers 14 residues. The V end lost 5 bases, the J end lost 9 bases, and 14 bases lay between the germline ends. The CDR3 nucleotides read TGTGCCAGCAGCCGCCGGGGGGCGGGTTCACCCCTCCACTTT. Encoded protein: CASSRRGAGSPLHF.

The V call is TRBV28, the J call TRBJ1-6; D is undetermined. The CDR3 spans 12 residues. From germline, CDR1 is MDHEN and CDR2 SYDVKM. Trimming shortened V by 5 bases and J by 6 bases, and 5 bases separated the two germline ends. The CDR3 loop is CASSTVNSPLHF. The CDR3 DNA sequence: TGTGCCAGCAGTACGGTTAATTCACCCCTCCACTTT.

The DNA for the CDR3 is TGTGCCAGCAGCTTCAAGACTAGCGGGTGGTTGTCCCAGTACTTC. It specifies CASSFKTSGWLSQYF. The chain has TRBV5-4 and TRBJ2-5; TRBD2 aligns across 10 bases. V trimming: 2 bases; J trimming: 9 bases; junction bases outside the gene matches: 10. The CDR3 has 15 amino acids. Germline CDR1 and CDR2: SGHNT and YYREEE (reference sequence).

The chain carries TRBV2 and TRBJ2-1, with D perhaps TRBD1 (7 bases). Germline values: CDR1 SNHLY, CDR2 FYNNEI. The CDR3 consists of 16 residues. V shed 9 bases and J shed 7 bases, with 25 bases lying between them. This CDR3 reads CASKRRTGDWGNEQFF. CDR3 bases: TGTGCCAGTAAACGCCGAACAGGGGACTGGGGGAATGAGCAGTTCTTC. Filled out from reference TRBV2 and TRBJ2-1, the complete variable domain reads EPEVTQTPSHQVTQMGQEVILRCVPISNHLYFYWYRQILGQKVEFLVSFYNNEISEKSEIFDDQFSVERPDGSNFTLKIRSTKLEDSAMYFCASKRRTGDWGNEQFFGPGTRLTVL.

The chain joins TRBV29-1 to TRBJ2-7; the D is unclear. The CDR3 totals 11 residues. With 8 bases removed from V and 4 bases from J, the gap between germline ends came to 12 bases. Per the germline V gene, CDR1 is SQVTM and CDR2 is ANQGSEA. CDR3 nucleotides: TGCAGCTGTACTGGTGGTTACGAGCAGTACTTC. Encoded protein: CSCTGGYEQYF.

CDR3 amino acids: CASSLSPTSTDTQYF. DNA for the CDR3: TGTGCCAGCAGCTTATCGCCGACTAGCACAGATACGCAGTATTTT. This rearrangement joins TRBV7-2 to TRBJ2-3; no clear D gene. Trimming removed 2 bases at V and 0 bases at J, with 9 bases between. The germline V gene encodes CDR1 SGHTA and CDR2 FQGNSA. The CDR3 length is 15 residues.

In this sample, this clone turned up a few times. The rearrangement links TRBV5-8 to TRBJ1-5; possible D gene TRBD1, 6 bases. The V end was cut by 3 bases, the J end by 3 bases, with 13 bases between. CDR1 is SGHTS, CDR2 YDEGEE, per germline. The CDR3 loop spans 15 amino acids. CDR3 in amino acids: CASSYLGGPNQPQHF. The CDR3, as DNA: TGTGCCAGCAGCTACCTGGGGGGGCCCAATCAGCCCCAGCATTTT.

The rearrangement joins TRBV6-5 to TRBJ1-5; no clear D gene. The CDR3 consists of 14 residues. In germline, CDR1 is MNHEY, CDR2 SVGAGI. V lost 2 bases to trimming and J lost 1 base, with 6 bases between them. In DNA form, the CDR3 reads TGTGCCAGCAGTTACCGGTGGAGCAATCAGCCCCAGCATTTT. It translates to CASSYRWSNQPQHF.

For the CDR3, the DNA is TGTGCCAGCAGTTTGCGCGGTAATTCACCCCTCCACTTT. Translated, it gives CASSLRGNSPLHF. The genes are TRBV6-5 and TRBJ1-6, with D hard to call. This CDR3 contains 13 residues. Trimming shortened V by 4 bases and J by 6 bases, and 7 bases separated the two germline ends. CDR1 and CDR2 (germline): MNHEY, SVGAGI.

The V call is TRBV27, the J call TRBJ2-7, with a tentative D call TRBD2 (6 bases). The CDR3 has 16 amino acids. Germline loops: CDR1 MNHEY, CDR2 SMNVEV (reference sequence). Trimming left V 5 bases short and J 2 bases short, with 19 bases between. The CDR3 DNA reads as TGTGCCAGCAGTCCGTCTATGGGTAGCGGCGCCTACGAGCAGTACTTC. Translated, it gives CASSPSMGSGAYEQYF.